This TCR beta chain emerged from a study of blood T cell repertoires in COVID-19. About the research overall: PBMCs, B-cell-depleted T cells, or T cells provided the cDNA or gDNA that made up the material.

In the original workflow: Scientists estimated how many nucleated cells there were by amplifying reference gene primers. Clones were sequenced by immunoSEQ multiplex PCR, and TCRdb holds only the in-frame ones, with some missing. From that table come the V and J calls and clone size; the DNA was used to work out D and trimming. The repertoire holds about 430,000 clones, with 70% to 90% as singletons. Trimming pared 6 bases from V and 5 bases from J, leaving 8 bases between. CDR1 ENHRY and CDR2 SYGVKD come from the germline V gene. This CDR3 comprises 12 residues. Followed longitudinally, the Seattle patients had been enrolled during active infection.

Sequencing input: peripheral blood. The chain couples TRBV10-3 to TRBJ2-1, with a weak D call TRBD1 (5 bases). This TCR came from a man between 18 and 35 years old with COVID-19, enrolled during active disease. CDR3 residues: CAISRVNNEQFF. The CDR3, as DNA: TGTGCCATCAGCAGGGTAAACAATGAGCAGTTCTTC.